The T cell receptor (beta chain) under discussion was sequenced for a study of blood T cell repertoires in COVID-19. Data came from immunoSEQ multiplex PCR; TCRdb stores just in-frame clones and leaves some out. In the table there are 250,000 to 300,000 clones, approximately 85% of which are singletons. This CDR3 is 18 amino acids long. The V and J ends lost 0 bases and 0 bases respectively, with 18 bases between them. Germline CDR1 MGHRA, CDR2 YSYEKL. The sequence was obtained from a woman between 50 and 59 years old who had recovered from COVID-19. Material for sequencing was PBMCs or T cells enriched from blood (not recorded which). The rearrangement uses TRBV4-1 and TRBJ2-7; D gene ambiguous. CDR3 coding DNA: TGCGCCAGCAGCCAAGAAGAAAATAAGCCTCTGATCTCCTACGAGCAGTACTTC. It codes for CASSQEENKPLISYEQYF.